This TCR beta chain was sequenced for a study of blood T cell repertoires in COVID-19. Study-level background: Sites in the United States, Italy and Spain provided acute and convalescent COVID-19 samples. In each case, the material was cDNA or gDNA derived from T cells, B-cell-depleted T cells, or PBMCs.

In the authors' methods: Reference gene primer amplification gave nucleated cell count estimates. Clones were read by immunoSEQ multiplex PCR, and TCRdb kept only the in-frame ones, dropping some. The D gene and trimming were derived from the DNA, and the V and J assignments and clone size from that table. The sample carries over 20,000 clones, 80% to 95% recorded once. CDR1 is MNHEY, CDR2 SMNVEV, per germline (reference sequence). The CDR3 consists of 15 residues. With 2 bases clipped from V and 6 bases from J, the junction kept 6 bases outside the gene matches. The sample taken for sequencing was peripheral blood. The V gene is TRBV27, the J gene TRBJ1-4; the match to TRBD1 covers 7 bases. This clonotype originated in a man in his 70s with active COVID-19. The CDR3 DNA sequence: TGTGCCAGCAGTTTAAGTAGACAGGGACATGAAAAACTGTTTTTT. Its protein product is CASSLSRQGHEKLFF.